The present TCR beta chain was sequenced within a study of molecular identifiers for immune sequencing clone quantification. General observations from the study: The study reportedly detected spiked Jurkat TCR RNA from one cell among one million naive cells.

The V end lost 1 base, the J end lost 4 bases, and 13 bases lay between the germline ends. Germline V gives CDR1 MNHNS, CDR2 SASEGT. This CDR3 region has 15 residues. The sample holds many counts of this clonotype. The antigen is undetermined. Listed TCR primers, together with previously described methods, were used for the bulk TCR libraries. MiXCR was run by TCRdb on the PCR reads, yielding one entry per CDR3 protein. The sample contains more than 250,000 distinct CDR3 sequences, about 20% of which appear only once. Sorted naive CD8 T cells, roughly 19,000 to 1,100,000, were sequenced from 10%, 30% or 50% RNA. In the sort, naive CD8 T cells were defined as CD8+CD4-CCR7+CD45RA+.

The chain combines TRBV6-1 with TRBJ1-2; D not resolved. Sequencing input: naive CD8+ T cells from blood, with Jurkat cell RNA spiked in. Subset noted: FACS-sorted CD8+CD4-CCR7+CD45RA+ naive T cells. This clonotype was obtained from a human donor in good health. Some libraries in this study had Jurkat cell RNA spiked in. In nucleotides, the CDR3 is TGTGCCAGCAGTGAAGTTGGCAGTCCTACCTATGGCTACACCTTC. Residues: CASSEVGSPTYGYTF.